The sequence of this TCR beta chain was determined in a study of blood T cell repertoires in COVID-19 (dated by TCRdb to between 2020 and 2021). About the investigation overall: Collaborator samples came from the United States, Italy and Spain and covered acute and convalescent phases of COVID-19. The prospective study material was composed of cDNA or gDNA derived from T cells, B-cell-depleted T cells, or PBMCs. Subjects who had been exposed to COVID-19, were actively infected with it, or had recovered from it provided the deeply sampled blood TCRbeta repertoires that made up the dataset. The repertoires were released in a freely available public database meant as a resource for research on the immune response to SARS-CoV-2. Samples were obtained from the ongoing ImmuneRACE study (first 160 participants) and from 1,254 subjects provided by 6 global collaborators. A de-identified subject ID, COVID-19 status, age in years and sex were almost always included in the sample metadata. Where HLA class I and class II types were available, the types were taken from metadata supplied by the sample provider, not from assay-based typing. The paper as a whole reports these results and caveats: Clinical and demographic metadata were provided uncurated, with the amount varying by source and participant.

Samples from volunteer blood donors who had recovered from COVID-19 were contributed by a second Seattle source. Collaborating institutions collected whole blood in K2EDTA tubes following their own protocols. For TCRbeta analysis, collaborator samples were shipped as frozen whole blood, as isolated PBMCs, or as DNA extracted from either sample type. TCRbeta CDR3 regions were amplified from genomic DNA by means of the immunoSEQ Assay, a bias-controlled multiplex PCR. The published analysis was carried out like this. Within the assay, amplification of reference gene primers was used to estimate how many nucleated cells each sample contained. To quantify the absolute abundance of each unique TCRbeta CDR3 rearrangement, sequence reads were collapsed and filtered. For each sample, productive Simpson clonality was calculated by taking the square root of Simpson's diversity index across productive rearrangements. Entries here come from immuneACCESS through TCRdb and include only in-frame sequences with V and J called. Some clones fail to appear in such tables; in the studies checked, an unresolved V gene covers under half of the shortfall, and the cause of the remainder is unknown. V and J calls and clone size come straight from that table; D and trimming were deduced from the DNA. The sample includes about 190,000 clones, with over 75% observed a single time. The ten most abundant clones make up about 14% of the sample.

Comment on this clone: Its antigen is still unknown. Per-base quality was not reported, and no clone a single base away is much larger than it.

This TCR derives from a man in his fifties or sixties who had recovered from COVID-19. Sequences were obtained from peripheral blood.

The nucleotide sequence is TGTGCCAGCCATGGGGTCAGGGGAAGCACAGATACGCAGTATTTT. Its translation reads: CASHGVRGSTDTQYF. This sequence uses TRBV5-4 and TRBJ2-3; the D gene is possibly TRBD1, with 6 bases matching. V lost 7 bases and J lost 0 bases; the stretch between them is 15 bases long. There are 15 amino acids in the CDR3, from cysteine to phenylalanine inclusive. Kept here is only the CDR3 DNA, which spans 45 bases and is read in frame from base 1. CDR1 and CDR2 were assigned from the germline V gene (reference sequence) as SGHNT and YYREEE. The full variable domain, completed from the reference TRBV5-4 and TRBJ2-3 proteins outside the CDR3, reads ETGVTQSPTHLIKTRGQQVTLRCSSQSGHNTVSWYQQALGQGPQFIFQYYREEENGRGNFPPRFSGLQFPNYSSELNVNALELDDSALYLCASHGVRGSTDTQYFGPGTRLTVL.